These T cell receptor beta chains were read from a single sample in a study of T cells expressing NK-cell markers. One entry per CDR3 protein, without DNA, is what TCRdb gives after re-calling the 5' RACE reads. This repertoire includes some 150,000 distinct CDR3 sequences. Sequencing used blood T cells: a sorted CD56 or NKG2C T cell subset, CD4+ or CD8+ T cells, or bulk PBMC T cells (not recorded which). All receptors derive from a man between 18 and 35 years old in good health. CDR3s include the opening cysteine and the closing phenylalanine or tryptophan.

j_call v_call cdr3_aa
TRBJ2-2 TRBV6-2/TRBV6-3 CASIYFGGGGELFF
TRBJ1-5 TRBV29-1 CSPLQGYQPQHF
TRBJ2-2 TRBV5-1 CASSWAETGNTGELFF
TRBJ2-7 TRBV27 CASALVGQGPSYEQYF
TRBJ2-4 TRBV7-6 CASSPSSALAKNIQYF
TRBJ2-5 TRBV5-5 CASSLELWTGVMETQYF
TRBJ1-1 TRBV29-1 CSVPSGGTAFF
TRBJ2-1 TRBV5-4 CASSLFGYNEQFF
TRBJ2-7 TRBV4-3 CASSQDTGTSGYEQYF
TRBJ2-1 TRBV12-5 CASGPWGRQFF
TRBJ2-1 TRBV29-1 CSVDGTSGSGGEQFF
TRBJ2-7 TRBV27 CASISPPQRKAYEQYF
TRBJ2-6 TRBV14 CASNSWEGVDDSGANVLTF
TRBJ2-1 TRBV4-2 CASSHRAGADYNEQFF
TRBJ2-5 TRBV10-3 CAISETSGRGERETQYF
TRBJ2-5 TRBV5-1 CASTLPLASQETQYF
TRBJ2-2 TRBV7-8 CASSFEGWTGELFF
TRBJ1-1 TRBV6-1 CASLGSSGAEAFF
TRBJ2-1 TRBV18 CASSEPGGTYNEQFF
TRBJ2-3 TRBV9 CASSSGLAGVVTDTQYF
TRBJ2-3 TRBV10-3 CAISEGLAWWYF
TRBJ2-1 TRBV4-2 CASSQERVNYNEQFF
TRBJ2-3 TRBV12-3/TRBV12-4 CASSSGQETSTDTQYF
TRBJ2-7 TRBV12-3/TRBV12-4 CASSFGLAYEQYF
TRBJ2-3 TRBV5-5 CASSLGTVFVGPDTQYF
TRBJ2-7 TRBV5-6 CASSLDFYEQYF
TRBJ2-7 TRBV11-2 CASSSNTGEQYF
TRBJ2-6 TRBV12-3/TRBV12-4 CASSFPRSGANVLTF
TRBJ2-1 TRBV28 CASSLTDSENEQFF
TRBJ2-2 TRBV5-5 CASSLVEGYAGELFF
TRBJ2-1 TRBV24-1 CATSDRGWSYNEQFF
TRBJ2-6 TRBV2 CASNQKRTYRSGANVLTF
TRBJ2-7 TRBV18 CASSWSGPPYEQYF
TRBJ2-3 TRBV5-4 CASSSKAGSTDTQYF
TRBJ2-5 TRBV7-9 CASSTRQGMETQYF
TRBJ2-3 TRBV2 CASSDLQASSTDTQYF
TRBJ2-2 TRBV6-4 CASSDSPGTGELFF
TRBJ2-5 TRBV9 CASSDGTSVETQYF
TRBJ2-7 TRBV28 CASSSPGTPAQYF
TRBJ2-2 TRBV27 CASTIGGVDTGELFF
TRBJ2-3 TRBV9 CASSVALAGGGSTDTQYF
TRBJ1-4 TRBV12-3/TRBV12-4 CASSNRPREEKLFF